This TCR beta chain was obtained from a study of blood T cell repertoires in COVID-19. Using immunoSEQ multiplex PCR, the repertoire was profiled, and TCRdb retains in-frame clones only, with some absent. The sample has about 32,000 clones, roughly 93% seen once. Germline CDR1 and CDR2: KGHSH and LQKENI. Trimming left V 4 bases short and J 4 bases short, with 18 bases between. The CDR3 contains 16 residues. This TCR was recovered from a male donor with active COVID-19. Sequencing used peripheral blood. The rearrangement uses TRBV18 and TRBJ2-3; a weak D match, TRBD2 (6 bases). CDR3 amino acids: CASSRASSERADTQYF. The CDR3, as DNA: TGTGCCAGCTCACGGGCGTCGTCGGAGCGGGCAGATACGCAGTATTTT.